This entry describes one TCR beta chain. This clonotype showed up just a few times. What this receptor recognizes is not known. Qualities for individual bases were not recorded, and no much larger clone is one base off. The data originate from a study of spatial heterogeneity in lung cancer (dated 2019 in TCRdb). Looking at the study overall: Beta-chain transcripts were consistently detected in greater numbers than alpha-chain transcripts, which likely reflected higher beta-chain transcript abundance. In the raw uncorrected reads, each unique combination of TCR and UMI appeared more than ten times on average. In non-small cell lung cancer, the study quantitatively compared TCR alpha and beta repertoires across several tumor regions, matched nontumor lung, and blood. The study linked features of the TCR repertoire to counts of nonsynonymous mutations, which were determined by whole-exome sequencing of tumor tissue. At surgery, 220 tumor regions, approximately 64 matched nontumor lung samples and more than 50 PBMC samples were TCR-sequenced for both alpha and beta chains. Broader findings and caveats from the paper: Additional single-cell paired TCR alpha and beta sequencing was considered necessary to confirm, at a functional level, the hypothesis that regional TCRs recognize regional mutations.

Libraries were constructed by 5' RACE. The instrument given in TCRdb is NextSeq 500. The TCR library protocol attached a unique molecular identifier to each TCR cDNA molecule to allow correction of PCR and sequencing errors. The source study handled its data this way. TCR identification, UMI-based error correction and CDR3 extraction were all carried out with Decombinator tools. Expanded TCRs were defined as those above a frequency of 2 per 1,000, corresponding to the top 1% of the tumor frequency distribution. Rényi diversity was computed with the R vegan package after subsampling each repertoire 100 times to 5,000 TCRs. CDR3 similarity networks were constructed using string-kernel similarity of amino acid triplets, with links drawn between CDR3s whose pairwise similarity was above 0.82. TCRdb's own reprocessing of the public reads used fastp at Q25 and MiXCR and kept productive beta chains. Entries are consolidated by CDR3 protein sequence, retaining the most common genes and DNA. These V and J calls are TCRdb output, not the study's own analysis. The sample table contains around 7,700 distinct CDR3 sequences; only one count was recorded for around 15% of them. About 14% of the sample comes from the top ten.

The intended sense of this specimen's time point label: sample taken at primary tumor resection. The donors were some 72 patients from the lung TRACERx cohort who had early-stage, untreated non-small cell lung cancer. Whole RNA extracted from tumor and nontumor lung tissue, or from cryopreserved PBMC samples, was used for TCR sequencing without cell sorting. A patient was chosen for TCR sequencing only when enough RNA was available from at least two tumor regions. Before selection, tumor and adjacent nontumor lung specimens were reviewed by a lung pathologist. Looking up the germline V gene yields CDR1 SQVTM and CDR2 ANQGSEA. V and J lose 6 bases and 7 bases, and a span of 19 bases separates them. Inclusive of the bounding cysteine and phenylalanine, the CDR3 is 14 residues long. The retained sequence is limited to the CDR3, 42 bases, with the frame set at the first base.

Here the chain combines TRBV29-1 and TRBJ2-1; the D gene is possibly TRBD1, with 5 bases matching. The source was normal lung tissue next to the tumor, collected at surgery. This TCR came from a male donor with early-stage non-small cell lung cancer. The nucleotides read TGCAGCGTGGTCCAGGGCCCAGGTCCAAATGAGCAGTTCTTC. Translated, this is CSVVQGPGPNEQFF.